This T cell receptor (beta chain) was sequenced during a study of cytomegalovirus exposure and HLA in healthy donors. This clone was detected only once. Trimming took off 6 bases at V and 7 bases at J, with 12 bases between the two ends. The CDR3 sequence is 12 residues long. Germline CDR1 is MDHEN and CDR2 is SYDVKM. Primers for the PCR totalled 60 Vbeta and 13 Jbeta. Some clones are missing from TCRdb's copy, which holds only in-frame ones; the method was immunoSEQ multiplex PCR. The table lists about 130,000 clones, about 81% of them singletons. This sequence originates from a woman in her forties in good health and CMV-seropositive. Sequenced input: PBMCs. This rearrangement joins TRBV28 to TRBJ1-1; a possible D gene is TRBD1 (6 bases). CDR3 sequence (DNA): TGTGCCAGCAGGATTCAGGGGCGTGAAGCTTTCTTT. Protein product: CASRIQGREAFF.